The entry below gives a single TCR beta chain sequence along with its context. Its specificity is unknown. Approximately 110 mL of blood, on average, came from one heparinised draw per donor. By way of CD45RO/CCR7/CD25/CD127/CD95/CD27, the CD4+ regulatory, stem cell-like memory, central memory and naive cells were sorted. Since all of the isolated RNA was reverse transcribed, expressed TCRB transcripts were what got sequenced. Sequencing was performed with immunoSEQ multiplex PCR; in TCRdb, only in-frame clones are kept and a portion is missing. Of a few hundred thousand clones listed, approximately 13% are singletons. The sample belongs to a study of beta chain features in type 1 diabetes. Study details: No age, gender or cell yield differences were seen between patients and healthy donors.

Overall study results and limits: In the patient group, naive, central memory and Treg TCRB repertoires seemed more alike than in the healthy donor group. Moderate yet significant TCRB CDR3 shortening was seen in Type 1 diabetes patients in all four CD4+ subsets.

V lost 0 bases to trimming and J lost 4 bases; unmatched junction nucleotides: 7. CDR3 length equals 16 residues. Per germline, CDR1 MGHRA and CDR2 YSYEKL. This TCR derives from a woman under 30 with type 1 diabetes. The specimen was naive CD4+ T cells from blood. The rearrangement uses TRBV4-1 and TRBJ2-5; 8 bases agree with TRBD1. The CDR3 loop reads CASSQDPQGAGETQYF. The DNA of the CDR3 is TGCGCCAGCAGCCAAGATCCTCAGGGGGCCGGAGAGACCCAGTACTTC.